One sample yielded the 29 T cell receptor beta chains listed below, sequenced in a study of human T cells and chemical hapten exposure. A single record per CDR3 protein comes from TCRdb applying MiXCR to the RACE reads. The table records under 55,000 distinct CDR3 sequences, more than 9.5% of them present only once. Sample time point: patch test 3, about 24 weeks after DPC sensitization. The treatment is: therapeutic diphenylcyclopropenone sensitization with weekly scalp DPC. The sample consisted of whole blood, taken in connection with sensitization to the hapten diphenylcyclopropenone (DPC). The source is a woman aged 40 to 55 with alopecia areata. Some clones in this sample may be carry-over from other donors' samples.

The table lists this clonotype with a few counts. A junction boundary mismatches the germline segment, possibly from a read error. The chain has TRBV6-2 or TRBV6-3 and TRBJ2-7; 13 bases match TRBD2. Germline V CDR1 and CDR2: MNHEY, SVGEGT. This CDR3 has 15 residues. The CDR3 nucleotides read TGTACCAGCAAGGCCGGGACTAGCGGGGTAAACGAGCAGTACTTC. This codes for CTSKAGTSGVNEQYF.

This clonotype has ten or more counts. The CDR3 DNA is TGTGCCGCTGCGGATCGGAGAACCGGGGAGCTGTTTTTT. The encoded protein is CAAADRRTGELFF. This chain joins TRBV9 and TRBJ2-2; no clear D. V shed 10 bases and J shed 5 bases, with 15 bases lying between them. This CDR3 is 13 amino acids long. CDR1 and CDR2 (germline): SGDLS, YYNGEE.

This clonotype has ten or more counts. The rearrangement joins TRBV5-6 to TRBJ2-7; D is possibly TRBD2 (6 bases). Germline lookup yields CDR1 SGHDT and CDR2 YYEEEE. The CDR3 has 15 residues. Trimming stripped 3 bases from V and 1 base from J, with 14 bases between. This CDR3 is CASSSEGLGSYEQYF. CDR3 in DNA: TGTGCCAGCAGCTCGGAGGGACTGGGTTCCTACGAGCAGTACTTC.

The chain combines TRBV5-1 with TRBJ1-3; the D is unclear. Germline CDR1 reads SGHRS; CDR2 reads YFSETQ. The CDR3 runs 16 residues. Trimming shortened V by 0 bases and J by 0 bases, and 10 bases separated the two germline ends. CDR3 DNA sequence: TGCGCCAGCAGCTTGGCCGGCTCCTACTCTGGAAACACCATATATTTT. Its translation is CASSLAGSYSGNTIYF.

This clonotype was recorded many times. The V gene is TRBV6-2 or TRBV6-3, the J gene TRBJ2-7; D might be TRBD1 (6 bases). V dropped 0 bases and J dropped 0 bases, with 9 bases sitting between them. The CDR3 consists of 15 residues. The V gene's germline CDR1 is MNHEY and CDR2 SVGEGT. DNA of the CDR3: TGTGCCAGCAGTTACTCCCGGACAGCCTCCTACGAGCAGTACTTC. Its translation is CASSYSRTASYEQYF.

The chain couples TRBV5-1 to TRBJ2-3; D possibly matches TRBD1 or TRBD2 (5 bases each). V was pared by 3 bases and J by 6 bases, with 17 bases between. The CDR3 runs 15 residues. Per germline, CDR1 SGHRS and CDR2 YFSETQ. CDR3 residues: CASSSRGPGQDTQYF. The CDR3, as DNA: TGCGCCAGCAGCTCACGCGGACCGGGGCAGGATACGCAGTATTTT.

This clonotype appeared a few times. This rearrangement joins TRBV7-3 to TRBJ2-2, with D possibly being TRBD1 (5 bases). Trimming took 5 bases from V and 0 from J, leaving 10 bases between them. Germline-derived CDR1 and CDR2 are SGHTA and FQGTGA. The CDR3 has 15 residues. The chain's CDR3 is CASSPDSANTGELFF. CDR3 sequence (DNA): TGTGCCAGCAGCCCCGACAGCGCGAACACCGGGGAGCTGTTTTTT.

The chain has TRBV10-3 and TRBJ2-5, with TRBD2 identical over 9 bases. The germline V gene encodes CDR1 ENHRY and CDR2 SYGVKD. The CDR3 covers 17 residues. The ends lost 10 bases at V and 0 bases at J; junction bases unmatched: 15. The CDR3 region has the DNA TGTGCCACCGCCCCCTCCCTCCTAGCGGGGTACCAAGAGACCCAGTACTTC. Translating gives CATAPSLLAGYQETQYF.

This clonotype has only a few counts. The rearrangement uses TRBV18 and TRBJ2-5; a weak D match, TRBD1 (5 bases). Germline V gene data show CDR1 as KGHSH and CDR2 as LQKENI. The CDR3 spans 14 residues. V lost 4 bases, J lost 1 base, and 10 bases lay in between. CDR3 sequence (DNA): TGTGCCAGCTCACGAACAGGCACCCAAGAGACCCAGTACTTC. This encodes CASSRTGTQETQYF.

The V and J genes are TRBV6-5 and TRBJ1-1; 9 bases align to TRBD1. V lost 6 bases to trimming and J lost 7 bases; unmatched junction nucleotides: 6. The CDR3 spans 13 residues. CDR1 and CDR2 from the germline V gene are MNHEY and SVGAGI. The CDR3 reads CASRLQGAFEAFF. The CDR3 bases are TGTGCCAGCAGACTACAGGGGGCATTTGAAGCTTTCTTT.

The chain has TRBV7-6 and TRBJ2-7; TRBD1 aligns across 10 bases. V lost 5 bases to trimming and J lost 4 bases; unmatched junction nucleotides: 8. The CDR3 is 15 amino acids. Germline CDR1 reads SGHVS; CDR2 reads FNYEAQ. CDR3 in DNA: TGTGCCAGCAGCGGACAGGGGGAACTTGGGTACGAGCAGTACTTC. Encoded protein: CASSGQGELGYEQYF. The full variable domain, completed using reference TRBV7-6 and TRBJ2-7, is GAGVSQSPRYKVTKRGQDVALRCDPISGHVSLYWYRQALGQGPEFLTYFNYEAQQDKSGLPNDRFSAERPEGSISTLTIQRTEQRDSAMYRCASSGQGELGYEQYFGPGTRLTVT.

The chain is built from TRBV7-9 and TRBJ2-5; possible D gene TRBD2, 5 bases. With 3 bases removed from V and 5 bases from J, the gap between germline ends came to 10 bases. The CDR3 is made up of 13 amino acids. Germline CDR1 reads SEHNR; CDR2 reads FQNEAQ (reference sequence). CDR3 protein: CASSFEGGETQYF. Written as DNA, the CDR3 is TGTGCCAGCAGCTTTGAGGGTGGGGAGACCCAGTACTTC.

On this clonotype itself: A much larger clone differs from this one at a single base, so this may be a read error. The V call is TRBV27, the J call TRBJ1-6; maybe TRBD1 (5 bases). Germline lookup yields CDR1 MNHEY and CDR2 SMNVEV (reference sequence). The CDR3 spans 13 residues. The CDR3 is CASSLQGNSPIHF. CDR3 nucleotide sequence: TGTGCCAGCAGTTTACAGGGTAATTCACCCATCCACTTT.

In its sample, this clonotype was seen many times. This sequence joins TRBV18 and TRBJ2-3, with 8 bases matching TRBD1. Trimming cost V 6 bases and J 2 bases; bases outside gene matches: 10. CDR1 is KGHSH, CDR2 LQKENI, per germline. The CDR3 has 16 amino acids. CDR3 nucleotide sequence: TGTGCCAGCTCTCCATCCACAGGGGGAGTCACAGATACGCAGTATTTT. Translating gives CASSPSTGGVTDTQYF.

This clonotype was seen only a few times. The rearrangement links TRBV29-1 to TRBJ2-5; D remains ambiguous. The CDR3 spans 13 residues. Germline CDR1 and CDR2: SQVTM and ANQGSEA. Trimming shortened V by 6 bases and J by 4 bases, and 15 bases separated the two germline ends. The CDR3 DNA sequence: TGCAGCGTCGTTTCTAGGCTCGGAGAGACCCAGTACTTC. Protein product: CSVVSRLGETQYF. The full variable domain, in which reference TRBV29-1 and TRBJ2-5 provide the parts outside the CDR3, is SAVISQKPSRDICQRGTSLTIQCQVDSQVTMMFWYRQQPGQSLTLIATANQGSEATYESGFVIDKFPISRPNLTFSTLTVSNMSPEDSSIYLCSVVSRLGETQYFGPGTRLLVL.

There are a few counts of this clonotype. J is TRBJ2-5 and V is TRBV28, with 7 bases identical to TRBD1. Trimming at V came to 2 bases and at J to 5 bases, leaving 5 bases not matched to a gene. The germline V gene has CDR1 MDHEN and CDR2 SYDVKM. This CDR3 is built from 14 residues. The CDR3 reads CASSLPTGVETQYF. The CDR3 region has the DNA TGTGCCAGCAGTTTACCAACAGGGGTCGAGACCCAGTACTTC.

The V and J genes are TRBV7-6 and TRBJ2-3; D is possibly TRBD2 (5 bases). Deletions cut 5 bases from V and 5 bases from J, with 17 bases between. Germline V lookup: CDR1 SGHVS, CDR2 FNYEAQ. There are 15 residues in the CDR3. CDR3 coding DNA: TGTGCCAGCAGCCCAAGAGGAGACCGGGGAGATACGCAGTATTTT. Residues: CASSPRGDRGDTQYF.

This clonotype occurred a few times. The chain couples TRBV12-3 or TRBV12-4 to TRBJ2-2; 7 nucleotides align to TRBD1. Trimming removed 5 bases from V and 3 bases from J; junction bases left unmatched: 15. The CDR3 covers 18 residues. The DNA for the CDR3 is TGTGCCAGCAGTCCCCCTCGTCGACAGGGACCCTACACCGGGGAGCTGTTTTTT. It translates to CASSPPRRQGPYTGELFF.

This clonotype was seen at least ten times. J is TRBJ2-1 and V is TRBV29-1; D is uncertain. The germline V gene has CDR1 SQVTM and CDR2 ANQGSEA. V was cut by 4 bases and J by 2 bases, with 9 bases left in between. The CDR3 sequence is 13 residues long. The CDR3 DNA follows: TGCAGCGTTGGTCTGGGGACCTACAATGAGCAGTTCTTC. Translated, it gives CSVGLGTYNEQFF.

This clonotype was recorded a few times. The J gene is TRBJ1-1, the V gene TRBV7-3; D may be TRBD1 (5 bases). Germline lookup yields CDR1 SGHTA and CDR2 FQGTGA. The CDR3 covers 13 residues. V was trimmed by 5 bases and J by 4 bases, leaving 11 bases between them. CDR3 sequence reads: CASSRDRFTEAFF. The CDR3 region has the DNA TGTGCCAGCAGCCGGGACCGATTCACTGAAGCTTTCTTT. Complete variable domain (other parts from reference TRBV7-3 and TRBJ1-1): GAGVSQTPSNKVTEKGKYVELRCDPISGHTALYWYRQSLGQGPEFLIYFQGTGAADDSGLPNDRFFAVRPEGSVSTLKIQRTERGDSAVYLCASSRDRFTEAFFGQGTRLTVV.

This clonotype was counted ten times or more. The V gene is TRBV18, the J gene TRBJ2-7; possibly TRBD1 for D (5 bases). Germline lookup yields CDR1 KGHSH and CDR2 LQKENI. The CDR3 totals 14 residues. V lost 3 bases and J lost 6, with 15 bases in between. The CDR3 DNA follows: TGTGCCAGCTCACCGTTTAAGGGGATGGGCGAGCAGTACTTC. This codes for CASSPFKGMGEQYF.

The chain employs TRBV18 and TRBJ1-4; no reliable D call. V was pared by 2 bases and J by 0 bases, with 7 bases between. The CDR3 runs 15 residues. Germline values: CDR1 KGHSH, CDR2 LQKENI. CDR3 sequence: CASSPAATTNEKLFF. CDR3 sequence (DNA): TGTGCCAGCTCACCAGCGGCTACAACTAATGAAAAACTGTTTTTT. Full variable domain (missing parts from reference TRBV18 and TRBJ1-4): NAGVMQNPRHLVRRRGQEARLRCSPMKGHSHVYWYRQLPEEGLKFMVYLQKENIIDESGMPKERFSAEFPKEGPSILRIQQVVRGDSAAYFCASSPAATTNEKLFFGSGTQLSVL.

This clonotype was counted at least ten times. V usage is TRBV3-1 and J usage is TRBJ2-2; 7 positions match TRBD2. CDR1 is LGHDT, CDR2 YNNKEL, per germline (reference sequence). The trim removed 1 base at V and 5 bases at J, leaving 1 base unmatched. The CDR3 runs to 14 residues. Written as DNA, the CDR3 is TGTGCCAGCAGCCAAGCACTAGCGACCGGGGAGCTGTTTTTT. Its translation: CASSQALATGELFF. The full variable domain, its missing parts supplied by reference TRBV3-1 and TRBJ2-2, is DTAVSQTPKYLVTQMGNDKSIKCEQNLGHDTMYWYKQDSKKFLKIMFSYNNKELIINETVPNRFSPKSPDKAHLNLHINSLELGDSAVYFCASSQALATGELFFGEGSRLTVL.

This clonotype was observed a few times. The chain combines TRBV7-6 with TRBJ1-3; D remains unclear. This CDR3 region has 13 residues. CDR1 is SGHVS and CDR2 is FNYEAQ in the germline V gene. V was trimmed by 0 bases and J by 6 bases, leaving 6 bases between them. CDR3 protein: CASSLAAANTIYF. The DNA for the CDR3 is TGTGCCAGCAGCTTAGCAGCAGCAAACACCATATATTTT.

This clonotype came up many times. This rearrangement joins TRBV5-4 to TRBJ2-2, with D possibly called TRBD1 or TRBD2 (6 bases each). The CDR3 is made up of 16 amino acids. From germline, CDR1 is SGHNT and CDR2 YYREEE (reference sequence). The V gene lost 4 bases and the J gene lost 7 bases, with 20 bases spanning the gap. The CDR3 coding sequence is TGTGCCAGCAGCCGTTTCCCGGGGGCCTGGGGCGGGGAGCTGTTTTTT. Translated, it gives CASSRFPGAWGGELFF.

The rearrangement links TRBV12-3 or TRBV12-4 to TRBJ1-5; no firm D call. V shed 5 bases and J shed 6 bases, with 8 bases lying between them. The CDR3 length is 12 residues. The CDR3 bases are TGTGCCAGCAGTGAAAGAGGTCAGCCCCAGCATTTT. It codes for CASSERGQPQHF.

In regard to this clonotype: A much larger clone is a single base away; this may be a read error. This chain connects TRBV13 to TRBJ1-6, with D uncertain. From germline, CDR1 is PRHDT and CDR2 FYEKMQ (reference sequence). There are 15 residues in the CDR3. CDR3 in amino acids: CASKSLSSNNSPLHF. Here the CDR3 DNA reads TGTGCCAGCAAGAGTTTAAGCTCCAATAATTCACCCCTCCACTTT.

This CDR3 is CASSPARSNQPQHF. Here the CDR3 DNA reads TGTGCCAGCTCCCCAGCCAGAAGCAATCAGCCCCAGCATTTT. The rearrangement links TRBV18 to TRBJ1-5; no firm D call. This CDR3 comprises 14 residues. CDR1 is KGHSH, CDR2 LQKENI, per germline. The V end lost 6 bases, the J end lost 1 base, and 10 bases lay between the germline ends. Looking up the rest from reference TRBV18 and TRBJ1-5 gives the full variable domain: NAGVMQNPRHLVRRRGQEARLRCSPMKGHSHVYWYRQLPEEGLKFMVYLQKENIIDESGMPKERFSAEFPKEGPSILRIQQVVRGDSAAYFCASSPARSNQPQHFGDGTRLSIL.

This clonotype has a count of ten or more. CDR3 coding DNA: TGTGCCAGCAGCGGGCCGGCGGGAAACATTCAGTACTTC. It encodes CASSGPAGNIQYF. This rearrangement joins TRBV7-2 to TRBJ2-4; D is possibly TRBD2 (5 bases). The CDR3 totals 13 residues. Germline-derived CDR1 and CDR2 are SGHTA and FQGNSA. Trimming pared 5 bases from V and 6 bases from J, leaving 11 bases between.